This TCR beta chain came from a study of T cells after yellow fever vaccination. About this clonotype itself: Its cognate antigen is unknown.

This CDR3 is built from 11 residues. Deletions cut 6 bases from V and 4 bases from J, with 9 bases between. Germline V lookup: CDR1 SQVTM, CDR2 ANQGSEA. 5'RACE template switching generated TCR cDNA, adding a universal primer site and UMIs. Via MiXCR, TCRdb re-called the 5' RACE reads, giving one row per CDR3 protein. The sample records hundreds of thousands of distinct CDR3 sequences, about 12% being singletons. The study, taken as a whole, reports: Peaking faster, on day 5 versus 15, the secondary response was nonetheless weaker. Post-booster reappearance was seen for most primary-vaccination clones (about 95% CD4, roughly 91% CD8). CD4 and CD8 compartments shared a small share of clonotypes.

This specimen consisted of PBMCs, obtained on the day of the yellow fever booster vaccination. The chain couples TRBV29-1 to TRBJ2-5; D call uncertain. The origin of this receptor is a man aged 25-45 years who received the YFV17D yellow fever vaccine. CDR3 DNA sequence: TGCAGCGTCCGAACCTTAGAGACCCAGTACTTC. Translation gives CSVRTLETQYF.